This T cell receptor beta chain was captured by sequencing in a study of OX40 agonist ivuxolimab in advanced cancers. Whole-study context: The treatment was a fully human IgG2 OX40 agonist, ivuxolimab. Patients received ivuxolimab, an intravenous treatment, every 2 weeks at 0.01 to 10 mg/kg. Broader study findings: Certain nonresponding patients likewise had low normalized T-cell clonal expansion.

Data came from immunoSEQ multiplex PCR; TCRdb stores just in-frame clones and leaves some out. The data show about 18,000 clones, 80% to 90% seen once. For this clone: Its antigen remains unidentified.

Germline CDR1 GTSNPN, CDR2 SVGIG (reference sequence). The CDR3 sequence is 13 residues long. V lost 3 bases to trimming and J lost 5 bases; unmatched junction nucleotides: 7. The origin of this receptor is an adult with an advanced solid tumor such as melanoma, head and neck, liver or kidney cancer. The source was CD4+ or CD8+ T cells sorted from blood, collected in a trial of the OX40 agonist ivuxolimab. The chain is built from TRBV30 and TRBJ2-7; 7 bases are a match to TRBD1. CDR3 sequence reads: CAWRGVTGNEQYF. The DNA of the CDR3 is TGTGCCTGGAGGGGGGTGACAGGGAACGAGCAGTACTTC. The full variable domain, its missing parts supplied by reference TRBV30 and TRBJ2-7, is SQTIHQWPATLVQPVGSPLSLECTVEGTSNPNLYWYRQAAGRGLQLLFYSVGIGQISSEVPQNLSASRPQDRQFILSSKKLLLSDSGFYLCAWRGVTGNEQYFGPGTRLTVT.